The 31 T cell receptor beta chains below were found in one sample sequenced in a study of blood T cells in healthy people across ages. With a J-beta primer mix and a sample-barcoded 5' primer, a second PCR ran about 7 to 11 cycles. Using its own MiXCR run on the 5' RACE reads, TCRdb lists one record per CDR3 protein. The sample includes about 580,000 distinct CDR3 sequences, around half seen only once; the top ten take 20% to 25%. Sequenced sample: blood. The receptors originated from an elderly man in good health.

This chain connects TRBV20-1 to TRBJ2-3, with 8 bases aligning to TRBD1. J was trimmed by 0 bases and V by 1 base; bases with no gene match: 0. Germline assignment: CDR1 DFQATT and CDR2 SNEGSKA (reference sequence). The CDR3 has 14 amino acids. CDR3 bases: TGCAGTGCTAGAGGGACAGGGAGCACAGATACGCAGTATTTT. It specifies CSARGTGSTDTQYF.

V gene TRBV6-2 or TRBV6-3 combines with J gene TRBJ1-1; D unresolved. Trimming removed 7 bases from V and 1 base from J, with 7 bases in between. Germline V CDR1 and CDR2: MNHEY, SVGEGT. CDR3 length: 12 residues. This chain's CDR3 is CASTTANTEAFF. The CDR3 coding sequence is TGTGCCAGCACAACAGCGAACACTGAAGCTTTCTTT.

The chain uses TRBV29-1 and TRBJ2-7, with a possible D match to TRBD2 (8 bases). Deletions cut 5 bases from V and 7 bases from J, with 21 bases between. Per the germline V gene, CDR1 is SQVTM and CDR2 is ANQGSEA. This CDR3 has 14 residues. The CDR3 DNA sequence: TGCAGCGTTCACAGGGACAGCACGGGAGGGGAGCAGTACTTC. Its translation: CSVHRDSTGGEQYF.

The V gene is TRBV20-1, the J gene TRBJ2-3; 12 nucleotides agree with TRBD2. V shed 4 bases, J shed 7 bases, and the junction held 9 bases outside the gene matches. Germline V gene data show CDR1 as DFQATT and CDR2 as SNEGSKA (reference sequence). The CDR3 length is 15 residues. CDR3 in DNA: TGCAGTGCTACCCTGACTAGCGGGAGTGTAAATACGCAGTATTTT. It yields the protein CSATLTSGSVNTQYF.

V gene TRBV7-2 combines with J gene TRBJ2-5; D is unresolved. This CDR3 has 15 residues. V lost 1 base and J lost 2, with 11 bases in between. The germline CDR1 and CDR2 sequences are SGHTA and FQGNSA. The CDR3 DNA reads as TGTGCCAGCAGCTTAGAGGCGGCGCGGCAAGAGACCCAGTACTTC. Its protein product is CASSLEAARQETQYF.

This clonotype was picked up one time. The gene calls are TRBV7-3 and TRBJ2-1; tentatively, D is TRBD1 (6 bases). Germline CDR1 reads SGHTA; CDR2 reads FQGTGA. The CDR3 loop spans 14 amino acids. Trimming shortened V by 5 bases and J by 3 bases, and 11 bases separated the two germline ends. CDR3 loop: CASSVGGIYNEQFF. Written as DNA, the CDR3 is TGTGCCAGCAGCGTAGGGGGAATCTACAATGAGCAGTTCTTC.

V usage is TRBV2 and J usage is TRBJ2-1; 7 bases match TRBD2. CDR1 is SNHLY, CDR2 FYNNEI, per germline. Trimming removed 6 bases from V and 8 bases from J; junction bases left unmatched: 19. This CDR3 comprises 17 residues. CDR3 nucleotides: TGTGCCAGCAGCCCCCTTTCCACAGACGGGAGCGGGGATGAGCAGTTCTTC. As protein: CASSPLSTDGSGDEQFF.

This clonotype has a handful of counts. Here the CDR3 reads CASNDLARRDTQYF. DNA of the CDR3: TGTGCCAGCAATGACTTAGCGCGGAGAGATACGCAGTATTTT. The chain has TRBV12-3 or TRBV12-4 and TRBJ2-3; weak D call: TRBD2 (5 bases). CDR3 length: 14 amino acids. Deletions cut 7 bases from V and 5 bases from J, with 16 bases between.

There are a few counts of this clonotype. This CDR3 reads CASSQDQGGTGELFF. DNA for the CDR3: TGCGCCAGCAGCCAAGATCAGGGGGGAACCGGGGAGCTGTTTTTT. J is TRBJ2-2 and V is TRBV4-3, with TRBD1 as a possible D gene (7 bases). The CDR3 has 15 amino acids. CDR1 is LGHNA, CDR2 YSLEER, per germline. The V and J ends lost 0 bases and 5 bases respectively, with 10 bases between them.

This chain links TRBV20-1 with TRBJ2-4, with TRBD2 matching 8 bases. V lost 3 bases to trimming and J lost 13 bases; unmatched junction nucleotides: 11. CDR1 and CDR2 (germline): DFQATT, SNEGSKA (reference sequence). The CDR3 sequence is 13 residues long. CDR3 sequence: CSARREVLGEQYF. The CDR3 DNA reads TGCAGTGCTAGGCGGGAGGTTTTAGGAGAGCAGTACTTC.

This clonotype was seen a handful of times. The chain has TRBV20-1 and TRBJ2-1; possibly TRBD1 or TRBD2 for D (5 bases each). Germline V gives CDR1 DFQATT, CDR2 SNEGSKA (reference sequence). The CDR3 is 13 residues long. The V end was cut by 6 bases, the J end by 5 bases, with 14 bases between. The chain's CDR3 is CSAHWDGHNEQFF. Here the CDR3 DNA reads TGCAGTGCGCACTGGGACGGGCACAATGAGCAGTTCTTC.

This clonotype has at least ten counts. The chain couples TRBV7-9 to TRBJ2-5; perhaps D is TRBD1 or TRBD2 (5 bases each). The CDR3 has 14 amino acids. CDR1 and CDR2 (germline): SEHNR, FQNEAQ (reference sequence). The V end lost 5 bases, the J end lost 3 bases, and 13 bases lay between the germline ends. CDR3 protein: CASSRPRGEETQYF. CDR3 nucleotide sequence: TGTGCCAGCAGCCGCCCGAGAGGGGAAGAGACCCAGTACTTC.

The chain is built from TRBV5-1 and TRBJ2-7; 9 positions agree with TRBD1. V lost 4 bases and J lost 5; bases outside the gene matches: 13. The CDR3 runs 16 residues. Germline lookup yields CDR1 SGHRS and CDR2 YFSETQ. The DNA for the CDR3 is TGCGCCAGCAGCACGGGCGACAGGGGGGCTTTCGACGAGCAGTACTTC. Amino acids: CASSTGDRGAFDEQYF.

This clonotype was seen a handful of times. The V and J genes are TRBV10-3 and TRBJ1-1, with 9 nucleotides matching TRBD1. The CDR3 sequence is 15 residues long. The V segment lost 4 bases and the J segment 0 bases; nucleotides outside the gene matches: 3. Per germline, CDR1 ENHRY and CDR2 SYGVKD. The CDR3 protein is CAISVGTGMNTEAFF. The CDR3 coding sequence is TGTGCCATCAGTGTGGGGACAGGGATGAACACTGAAGCTTTCTTT.

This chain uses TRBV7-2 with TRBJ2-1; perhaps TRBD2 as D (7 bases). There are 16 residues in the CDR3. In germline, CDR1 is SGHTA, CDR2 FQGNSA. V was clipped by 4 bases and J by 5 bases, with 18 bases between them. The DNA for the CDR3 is TGTGCCAGCAGCTCCGAAACAGGGAGGGGAAACAATGAGCAGTTCTTC. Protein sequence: CASSSETGRGNNEQFF. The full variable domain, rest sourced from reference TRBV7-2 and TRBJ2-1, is GAGVSQSPSNKVTEKGKDVELRCDPISGHTALYWYRQSLGQGLEFLIYFQGNSAPDKSGLPSDRFSAERTGGSVSTLTIQRTQQEDSAVYLCASSSETGRGNNEQFFGPGTRLTVL.

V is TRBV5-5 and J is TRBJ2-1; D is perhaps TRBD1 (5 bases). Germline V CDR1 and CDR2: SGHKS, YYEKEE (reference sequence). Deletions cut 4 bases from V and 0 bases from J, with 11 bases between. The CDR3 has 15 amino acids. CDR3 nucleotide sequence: TGTGCCAGCAGCCTCATAAGGGGCTCCTACAATGAGCAGTTCTTC. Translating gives CASSLIRGSYNEQFF.

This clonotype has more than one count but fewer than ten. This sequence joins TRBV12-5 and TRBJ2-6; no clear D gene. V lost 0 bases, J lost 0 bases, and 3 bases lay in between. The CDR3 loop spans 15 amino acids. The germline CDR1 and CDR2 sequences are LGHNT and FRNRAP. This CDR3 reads CASGLVLSGANVLTF. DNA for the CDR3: TGTGCTAGTGGTTTGGTACTCTCTGGGGCCAACGTCCTGACTTTC. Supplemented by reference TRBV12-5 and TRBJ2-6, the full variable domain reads DARVTQTPRHKVTEMGQEVTMRCQPILGHNTVFWYRQTMMQGLELLAYFRNRAPLDDSGMPKDRFSAEMPDATLATLKIQPSEPRDSAVYFCASGLVLSGANVLTFGAGSRLTVL.

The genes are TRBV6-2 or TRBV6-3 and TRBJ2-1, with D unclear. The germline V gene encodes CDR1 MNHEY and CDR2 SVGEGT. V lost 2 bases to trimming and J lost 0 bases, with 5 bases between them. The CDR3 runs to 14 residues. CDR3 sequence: CASSYGDSYNEQFF. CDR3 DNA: TGTGCCAGCAGTTACGGGGACTCCTACAATGAGCAGTTCTTC.

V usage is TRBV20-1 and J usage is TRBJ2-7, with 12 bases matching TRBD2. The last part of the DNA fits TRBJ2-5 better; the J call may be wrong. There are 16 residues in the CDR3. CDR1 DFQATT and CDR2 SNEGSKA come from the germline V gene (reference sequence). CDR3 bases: TGCAGTGCTATGCGACTAGCGGGAGTCTTTGGGGAGACCCAGTACTTC. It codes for CSAMRLAGVFGETQYF.

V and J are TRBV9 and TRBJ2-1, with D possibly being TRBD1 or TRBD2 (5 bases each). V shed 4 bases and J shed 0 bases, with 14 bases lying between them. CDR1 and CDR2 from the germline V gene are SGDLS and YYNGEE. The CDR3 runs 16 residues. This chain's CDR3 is CASSLWGSSSYNEQFF. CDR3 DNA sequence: TGTGCCAGCAGCCTGTGGGGGTCCAGCTCCTACAATGAGCAGTTCTTC.

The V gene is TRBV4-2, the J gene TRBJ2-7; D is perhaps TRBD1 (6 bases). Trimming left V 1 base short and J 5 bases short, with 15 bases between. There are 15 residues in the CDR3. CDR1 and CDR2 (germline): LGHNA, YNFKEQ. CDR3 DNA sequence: TGTGCCAGCAGCCAAGGGGGGCGTAGGGGCGACGAGCAGTACTTC. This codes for CASSQGGRRGDEQYF.

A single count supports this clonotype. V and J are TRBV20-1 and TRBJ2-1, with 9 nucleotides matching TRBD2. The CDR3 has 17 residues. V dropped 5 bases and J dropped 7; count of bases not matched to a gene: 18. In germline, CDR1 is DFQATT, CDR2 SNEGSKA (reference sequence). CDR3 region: CSAADFIAGVLENEQFF. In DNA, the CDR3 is TGCAGTGCTGCAGACTTCATAGCGGGGGTCCTGGAAAATGAGCAGTTCTTC.

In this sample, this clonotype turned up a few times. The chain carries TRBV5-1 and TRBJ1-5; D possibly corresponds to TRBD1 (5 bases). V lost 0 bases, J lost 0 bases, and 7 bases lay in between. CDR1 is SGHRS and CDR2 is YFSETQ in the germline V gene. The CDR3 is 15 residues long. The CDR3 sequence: CASSLGQNSNQPQHF. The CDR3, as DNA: TGCGCCAGCAGCTTGGGACAGAATAGCAATCAGCCCCAGCATTTT.

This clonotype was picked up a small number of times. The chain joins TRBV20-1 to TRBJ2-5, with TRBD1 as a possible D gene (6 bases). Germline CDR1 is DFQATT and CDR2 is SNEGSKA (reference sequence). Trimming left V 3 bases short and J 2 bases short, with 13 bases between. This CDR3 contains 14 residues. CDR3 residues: CSASGQGRQETQYF. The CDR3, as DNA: TGCAGTGCTAGTGGGCAGGGGCGACAAGAGACCCAGTACTTC.

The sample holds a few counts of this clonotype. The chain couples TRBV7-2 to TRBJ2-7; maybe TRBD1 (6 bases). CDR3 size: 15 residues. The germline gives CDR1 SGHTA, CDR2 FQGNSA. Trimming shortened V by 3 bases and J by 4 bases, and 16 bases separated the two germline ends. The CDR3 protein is CASSLLPGHPYEQYF. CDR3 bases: TGTGCCAGCAGCTTGCTACCGGGACACCCTTACGAGCAGTACTTC.

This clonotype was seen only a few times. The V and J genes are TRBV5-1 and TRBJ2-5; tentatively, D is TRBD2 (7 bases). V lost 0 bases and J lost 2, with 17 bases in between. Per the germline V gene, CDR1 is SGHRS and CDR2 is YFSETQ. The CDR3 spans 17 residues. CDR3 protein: CASSLDQRGGVQETQYF. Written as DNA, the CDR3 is TGCGCCAGCAGCTTGGACCAGCGCGGGGGCGTACAAGAGACCCAGTACTTC.

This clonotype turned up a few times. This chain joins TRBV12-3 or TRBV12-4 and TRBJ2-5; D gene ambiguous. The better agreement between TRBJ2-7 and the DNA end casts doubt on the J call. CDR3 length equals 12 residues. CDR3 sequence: CASTRTESEQYF. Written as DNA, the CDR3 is TGTGCCAGCACCCGAACAGAGAGCGAGCAGTACTTC.

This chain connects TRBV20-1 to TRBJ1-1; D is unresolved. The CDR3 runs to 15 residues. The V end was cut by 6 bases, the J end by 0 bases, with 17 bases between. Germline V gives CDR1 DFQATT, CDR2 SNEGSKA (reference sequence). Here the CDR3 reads CSAPHPGRVNTEAFF. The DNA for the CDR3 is TGCAGTGCCCCCCACCCTGGCAGAGTGAACACTGAAGCTTTCTTT.

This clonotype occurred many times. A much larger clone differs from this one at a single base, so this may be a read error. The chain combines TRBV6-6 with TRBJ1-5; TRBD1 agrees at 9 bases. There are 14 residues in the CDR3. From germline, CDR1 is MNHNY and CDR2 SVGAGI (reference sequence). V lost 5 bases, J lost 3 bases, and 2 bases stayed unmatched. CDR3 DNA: TGTGCCAGCAGTGGGACAGGGAACAATCAGCCCCAGCATTTT. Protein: CASSGTGNNQPQHF.

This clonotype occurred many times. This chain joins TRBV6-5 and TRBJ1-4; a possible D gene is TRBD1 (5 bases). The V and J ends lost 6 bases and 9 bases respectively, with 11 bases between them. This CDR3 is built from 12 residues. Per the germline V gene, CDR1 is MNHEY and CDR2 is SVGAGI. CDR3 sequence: CASSPGRKKLFF. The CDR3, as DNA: TGTGCCAGCAGCCCGGGACGGAAAAAACTGTTTTTT.

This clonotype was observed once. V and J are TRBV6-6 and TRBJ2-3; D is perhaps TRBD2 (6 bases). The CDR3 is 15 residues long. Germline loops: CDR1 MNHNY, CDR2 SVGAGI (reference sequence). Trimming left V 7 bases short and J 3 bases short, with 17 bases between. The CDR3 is CASTPFGGTTDTQYF. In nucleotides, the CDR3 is TGTGCCAGCACTCCGTTCGGGGGTACGACAGATACGCAGTATTTT.